This entry features one T cell receptor beta chain sequence. Original methodology: Cell counts per sample came from amplifying reference gene primers. Here immunoSEQ multiplex PCR was the method, and the copy in TCRdb shows in-frame clones only, minus some. D and trimming were read from the DNA, whereas the V and J calls and clone size are those reported in that table. The sample has 200,000 to 300,000 clones, 91% seen once. Patients of the Seattle cohort, enrolled during active infection, were followed longitudinally. This record comes from a study of blood T cell repertoires in COVID-19. Study details: Samples of COVID-19 (acute and convalescent) were obtained from the United States, Italy and Spain.

With 2 bases clipped from V and 1 base from J, the junction kept 0 bases outside the gene matches. The CDR3 length is 14 residues. Germline V gives CDR1 LNHDA, CDR2 SQIVND (reference sequence). The chain carries TRBV19 and TRBJ2-3; 7 bases align to TRBD2. The source material was peripheral blood. The TCR sequence derives from a person aged 18 to 30 with COVID-19, enrolled during active disease. The CDR3 DNA sequence: TGTGCCAGTAGTATACTAGCGGGCACAGATACGCAGTATTTT. It encodes CASSILAGTDTQYF.